This section outlines one TCR beta chain sequence together with its context. What it binds is unknown. Libraries were prepared by immunoSEQ multiplex PCR; TCRdb keeps only in-frame clonotypes and omits some of them. The table has 1,500,000 or so clones, around 95% seen once. Germline lookup yields CDR1 SQVTM and CDR2 ANQGSEA. The V end lost 3 bases, the J end lost 8 bases, and 16 bases lay between the germline ends. The CDR3 contains 13 residues. The donor population consisted of healthy HIV-negative adults with no recent acute infections or vaccinations. The sample is drawn from a study of shared clonotypes between healthy human individuals. Study summary: Three CD4 naive, three CD4 memory, two CD8 naive and one CD8 memory plate were used per donor. Study results and caveats: The diversity represented, both genetic and in exposure history, was limited by few donors. Large sequencing depth failed to make sorted-subset sequencing complete, rarefaction showed.

The V gene is TRBV29-1, the J gene TRBJ1-2; D possibly corresponds to TRBD1 (5 bases). This clonotype was obtained from a man aged 25 to 45 in good health. The specimen sequenced was naive CD4+ T cells sorted from blood. Subset described: CD45RA+ positively selected. CDR3 loop: CSVDASGMGGYTF. Written as DNA, the CDR3 is TGCAGCGTTGATGCATCAGGGATGGGGGGCTACACCTTC.